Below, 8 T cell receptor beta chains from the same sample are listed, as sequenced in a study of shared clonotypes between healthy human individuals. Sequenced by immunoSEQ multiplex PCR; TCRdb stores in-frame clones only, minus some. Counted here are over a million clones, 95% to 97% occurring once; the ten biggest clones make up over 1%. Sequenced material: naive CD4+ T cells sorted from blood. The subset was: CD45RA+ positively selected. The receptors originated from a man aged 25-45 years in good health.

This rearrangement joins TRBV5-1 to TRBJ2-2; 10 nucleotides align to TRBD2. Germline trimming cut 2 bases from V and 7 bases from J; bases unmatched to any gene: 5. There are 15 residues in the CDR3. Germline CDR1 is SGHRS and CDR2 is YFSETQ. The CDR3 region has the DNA TGCGCCAGCAGCTTTTCTAGCGGGAGCAGCGGGGAGCTGTTTTTT. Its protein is CASSFSSGSSGELFF.

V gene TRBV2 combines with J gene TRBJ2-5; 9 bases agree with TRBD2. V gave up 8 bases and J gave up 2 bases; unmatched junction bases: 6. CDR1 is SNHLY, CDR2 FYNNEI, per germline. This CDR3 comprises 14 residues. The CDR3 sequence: CASHKTSGQETQYF. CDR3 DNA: TGTGCCAGCCATAAGACTAGCGGACAAGAGACCCAGTACTTC.

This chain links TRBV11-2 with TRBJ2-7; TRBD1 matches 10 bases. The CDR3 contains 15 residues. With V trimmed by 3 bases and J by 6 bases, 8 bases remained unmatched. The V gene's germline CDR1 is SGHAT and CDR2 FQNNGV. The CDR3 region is CASSFPGQGFSEQYF. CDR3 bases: TGTGCCAGCAGCTTCCCGGGACAGGGGTTTTCCGAGCAGTACTTC.

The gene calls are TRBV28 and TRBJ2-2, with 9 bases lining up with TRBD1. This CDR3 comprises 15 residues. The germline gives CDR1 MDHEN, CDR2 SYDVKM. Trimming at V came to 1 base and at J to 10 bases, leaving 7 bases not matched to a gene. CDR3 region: CASSLYRGRVEELFF. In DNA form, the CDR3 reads TGTGCCAGCAGTTTATACAGGGGGCGCGTGGAGGAGCTGTTTTTT.

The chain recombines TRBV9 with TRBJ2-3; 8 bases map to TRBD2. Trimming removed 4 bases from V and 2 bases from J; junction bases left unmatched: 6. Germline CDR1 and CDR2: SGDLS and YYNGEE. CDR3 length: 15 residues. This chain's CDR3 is CASSIGLALTDTQYF. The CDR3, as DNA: TGTGCCAGCAGCATCGGACTAGCCCTCACAGATACGCAGTATTTT.

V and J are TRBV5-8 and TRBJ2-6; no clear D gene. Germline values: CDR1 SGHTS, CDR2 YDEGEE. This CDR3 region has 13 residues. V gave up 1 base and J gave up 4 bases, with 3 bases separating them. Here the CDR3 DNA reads TGTGCCAGCAGCTTGACAGGGGCCAACGTCCTGACTTTC. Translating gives CASSLTGANVLTF. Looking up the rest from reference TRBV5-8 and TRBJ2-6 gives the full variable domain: EAGVTQSPTHLIKTRGQQATLRCSPISGHTSVYWYQQALGLGLQFLLWYDEGEERNRGNFPPRFSGRQFPNYSSELNVNALELEDSALYLCASSLTGANVLTFGAGSRLTVL.

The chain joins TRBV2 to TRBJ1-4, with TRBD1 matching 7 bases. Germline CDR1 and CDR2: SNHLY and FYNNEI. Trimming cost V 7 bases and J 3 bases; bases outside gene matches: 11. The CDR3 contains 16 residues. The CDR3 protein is CASTARGQPANEKLFF. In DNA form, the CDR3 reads TGTGCCAGCACCGCAAGGGGACAGCCCGCTAATGAAAAACTGTTTTTT.

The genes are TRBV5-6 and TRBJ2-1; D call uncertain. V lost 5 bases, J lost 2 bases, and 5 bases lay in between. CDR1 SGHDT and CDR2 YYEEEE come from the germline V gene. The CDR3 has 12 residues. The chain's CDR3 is CASSIPYNEQFF. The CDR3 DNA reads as TGTGCCAGCAGTATACCCTACAATGAGCAGTTCTTC. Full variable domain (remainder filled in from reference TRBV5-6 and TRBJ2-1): DAGVTQSPTHLIKTRGQQVTLRCSPKSGHDTVSWYQQALGQGPQFIFQYYEEEERQRGNFPDRFSGHQFPNYSSELNVNALLLGDSALYLCASSIPYNEQFFGPGTRLTVL.